One and the same sample provided the 3 T cell receptor beta chains below, sequenced in a study of cytomegalovirus exposure and HLA in healthy donors (dated by TCRdb to 2017 to 2019). Library construction relied on the immunoSEQ multiplex PCR assay. In its TCRdb copy, this immuneACCESS table keeps in-frame sequences only and misses some clones. Where compared with another copy, unresolved V genes explain less than half of these, and the others have no known cause. Within this sample are about 130,000 clones, with around nine tenths of them counted one time only. Together, the top ten hold around 1.5% of the sample. Sequencing was carried out using PBMCs. Source of these receptors: a young man in good health and CMV-seronegative.

V is TRBV10-3 and J is TRBJ1-1; 8 bases agree with TRBD1. The CDR3 contains 13 residues. Germline assignment: CDR1 ENHRY and CDR2 SYGVKD. V trimming: 6 bases; J trimming: 7 bases; junction bases outside the gene matches: 7. The CDR3 spells CAIRPGQENEAFF. Written as DNA, the CDR3 is TGTGCCATCAGACCGGGACAGGAGAATGAAGCTTTCTTT.

This clone was found a few times. The chain combines TRBV19 with TRBJ2-7, with a weak D call TRBD1 (6 bases). The CDR3 consists of 11 residues. V was clipped by 10 bases and J by 4 bases, with 11 bases between them. CDR1 and CDR2 from the germline V gene are LNHDA and SQIVND (reference sequence). In DNA, the CDR3 is TGTGCCACCCAGGGGCTTTACGAGCAGTACTTC. Its protein product is CATQGLYEQYF.

The V call is TRBV4-3, the J call TRBJ2-7, with TRBD2 matching over 10 bases. The trim removed 0 bases at V and 3 bases at J, leaving 5 bases unmatched. CDR1 is LGHNA, CDR2 YSLEER, per germline. The CDR3 has 16 amino acids. In nucleotides, the CDR3 is TGCGCCAGCAGCCAAGACCGGCTAGCGGGAGTCTACGAGCAGTACTTC. It translates to CASSQDRLAGVYEQYF.